A single sample gave rise to the 18 T cell receptor beta chains below, sequenced in a study of beta chain features in type 1 diabetes. The antigens of these receptors remain unknown. Every isolated RNA sample was fully reverse transcribed, so sequencing captured expressed TCRB transcripts. Sequencing was performed with immunoSEQ multiplex PCR; in TCRdb, only in-frame clones are kept and a portion is missing. This sample has 250,000 or so clones; approximately 13% occur once, and the top ten carry 0.015% to 0.02%. General observations from the study: TCRB CDR3 length was moderately but significantly reduced in all four CD4+ subsets of Type 1 diabetes patients.

The sequenced sample consisted of naive CD4+ T cells from blood. The receptors derive from a man aged 25 to 45 with type 1 diabetes.

The V gene is TRBV7-2, the J gene TRBJ1-5, with a weak D call TRBD1 (6 bases). The CDR3 runs to 15 residues. Trimming left V 2 bases short and J 3 bases short, with 11 bases between. Germline CDR1 and CDR2: SGHTA and FQGNSA. CDR3 sequence: CASSLPQGHNQPQHF. The CDR3 DNA reads TGTGCCAGCAGCTTACCGCAGGGGCACAATCAGCCCCAGCATTTT.

This chain uses TRBV30 with TRBJ1-2, with D unresolved. The CDR3 spans 14 residues. Germline assignment: CDR1 GTSNPN and CDR2 SVGIG (reference sequence). Trimming removed 2 bases from V and 3 bases from J, with 13 bases in between. This chain's CDR3 is CAWSTFLPDYGYTF. The CDR3 nucleotides read TGTGCCTGGAGTACATTTCTTCCTGACTATGGCTACACCTTC.

This clone was detected only a few times. The rearrangement joins TRBV5-1 to TRBJ2-3; D possibly corresponds to TRBD2 (5 bases). The V end lost 3 bases, the J end lost 1 base, and 12 bases lay between the germline ends. The CDR3 has 15 residues. Germline lookup yields CDR1 SGHRS and CDR2 YFSETQ. The CDR3 sequence: CASSSGTLGTDTQYF. In DNA form, the CDR3 reads TGCGCCAGCAGCTCGGGAACACTGGGCACAGATACGCAGTATTTT.

CDR3 nucleotide sequence: TGTGCCTGGAGTGACAGGGGGCTGCACGAGCAGTACTTC. This sequence encodes CAWSDRGLHEQYF. This chain links TRBV30 with TRBJ2-7; TRBD1 matches 9 bases. CDR1 and CDR2 (germline): GTSNPN, SVGIG (reference sequence). CDR3 size: 13 residues. Trimming took 1 base from V and 5 from J; bases not matched to a gene: 3.

V usage is TRBV4-2 and J usage is TRBJ2-2, with TRBD2 matching 11 bases. The CDR3 runs 19 residues. V dropped 5 bases and J dropped 7; count of bases not matched to a gene: 18. Germline V gene data show CDR1 as LGHNA and CDR2 as YNFKEQ. The CDR3 nucleotides are TGTGCCAGCAGCACCCGAGATAGCGGGAGGGCCCATCATGGCGGGGAGCTGTTTTTT. Its translation is CASSTRDSGRAHHGGELFF.

The rearrangement joins TRBV19 to TRBJ1-1, with 11 bases aligning to TRBD1. With V trimmed by 4 bases and J by 5 bases, 3 bases remained unmatched. Germline V gene data show CDR1 as LNHDA and CDR2 as SQIVND (reference sequence). There are 14 residues in the CDR3. CDR3 DNA sequence: TGTGCCAGTAGTACGGACAGGGGGCAGACTGAAGCTTTCTTT. Translated, it gives CASSTDRGQTEAFF.

This rearrangement joins TRBV15 to TRBJ1-5; D is unresolved. This CDR3 spans 13 amino acids. Germline V gene sequence: CDR1 LNHNV, CDR2 YYDKDF (reference sequence). Trimming shortened V by 5 bases and J by 3 bases, and 8 bases separated the two germline ends. CDR3 protein: CATSGRPNQPQHF. Written as DNA, the CDR3 is TGTGCCACCAGCGGGAGGCCCAATCAGCCCCAGCATTTT.

This clone turned up a few times. The chain employs TRBV13 and TRBJ2-7; D is perhaps TRBD2 (5 bases). The CDR3 consists of 15 residues. Germline CDR1 reads PRHDT; CDR2 reads FYEKMQ (reference sequence). V gave up 4 bases and J gave up 7 bases, with 20 bases separating them. As DNA, the CDR3 is TGTGCCAGCAGCTCATCCCGTCAGTCCCGGGGAGAGCAGTACTTC. It encodes CASSSSRQSRGEQYF.

The genes are TRBV2 and TRBJ2-3, with D perhaps matching TRBD2 (5 bases). Germline CDR1 is SNHLY and CDR2 is FYNNEI. This CDR3 contains 13 residues. Trimming shortened V by 7 bases and J by 1 base, and 9 bases separated the two germline ends. CDR3 sequence reads: CASTPRGTDTQYF. In nucleotides, the CDR3 is TGTGCCAGCACTCCGAGGGGCACAGATACGCAGTATTTT.

This clone has a handful of counts. The rearrangement uses TRBV19 and TRBJ2-1; 9 bases line up with TRBD2. The V gene end was trimmed by 7 bases and the J gene end by 6 bases; junction bases not matched to a gene: 7. The CDR3 loop spans 14 amino acids. Germline V gene sequence: CDR1 LNHDA, CDR2 SQIVND (reference sequence). In nucleotides, the CDR3 is TGTGCCAGTACCGAGCGGGGGGCAATCAATGAGCAGTTCTTC. This translates into CASTERGAINEQFF.

The chain links TRBV13 to TRBJ2-1; TRBD1 is a possible D gene (6 bases). Trimming took 1 base from V and 3 from J, leaving 7 bases between them. Germline V gene sequence: CDR1 PRHDT, CDR2 FYEKMQ (reference sequence). CDR3 length: 14 amino acids. The CDR3 DNA reads as TGTGCCAGCAGCTTAGAGGACAGCTACAATGAGCAGTTCTTC. Translated, it gives CASSLEDSYNEQFF.

This clone was counted a few times. This chain joins TRBV10-3 and TRBJ1-6, with D tentatively TRBD1 (6 bases). Germline V lookup: CDR1 ENHRY, CDR2 SYGVKD. The V and J ends lost 6 bases and 9 bases respectively, with 15 bases between them. The CDR3 has 14 amino acids. Here the CDR3 reads CAIRPQGDSSPLHF. The CDR3 DNA is TGTGCCATCAGACCACAGGGTGATAGTTCACCCCTCCACTTT.

A few counts support this clone. The chain joins TRBV13 to TRBJ2-3; the match to TRBD2 covers 12 bases. Trimming removed 5 bases from V and 6 bases from J; junction bases left unmatched: 6. The length of the CDR3 is 15 residues. In germline, CDR1 is PRHDT, CDR2 FYEKMQ (reference sequence). The CDR3 DNA reads as TGTGCCAGCAGCAACGCTAGCGGGAGGGCTGATACGCAGTATTTT. It encodes CASSNASGRADTQYF.

CDR3 nucleotide sequence: TGCGCCAGCAGCTTGTTACAGGGGAATTCACCCCTCCACTTT. Protein sequence: CASSLLQGNSPLHF. The chain uses TRBV5-1 and TRBJ1-6, with 7 bases that match TRBD1. The CDR3 runs 14 residues. Trimming removed 1 base from V and 7 bases from J; junction bases left unmatched: 2. Germline CDR1 SGHRS, CDR2 YFSETQ.

The chain uses TRBV2 and TRBJ1-2; D may be TRBD1 (5 bases). CDR3 length: 15 amino acids. With 7 bases removed from V and 4 bases from J, the gap between germline ends came to 19 bases. CDR1 and CDR2 from the germline V gene are SNHLY and FYNNEI. The CDR3 loop reads CASTETVALSYGYTF. CDR3 in DNA: TGTGCCAGCACGGAGACAGTAGCCCTTTCCTATGGCTACACCTTC.

Points on this clone: Other DNA variants within this sample encode the same CDR3. The CDR3 loop reads CASSLGRGKETQYF. Written as DNA, the CDR3 is TGCGCCAGCAGCTTGGGTAGGGGGAAAGAGACCCAGTACTTC. The chain has TRBV5-1 and TRBJ2-5; possible D gene TRBD1, 6 bases. The germline V gene encodes CDR1 SGHRS and CDR2 YFSETQ. V gave up 0 bases and J gave up 3 bases, with 9 bases separating them. There are 14 residues in the CDR3.

In its sample, this clone was seen a few times. The gene calls are TRBV4-1 and TRBJ2-1; TRBD1 is a possible D gene (7 bases). From germline, CDR1 is MGHRA and CDR2 YSYEKL. V lost 2 bases and J lost 2, with 13 bases in between. This CDR3 comprises 16 residues. Here the CDR3 reads CASSQRQGGTYNEQFF. In DNA, the CDR3 is TGCGCCAGCAGCCAACGACAGGGAGGCACCTACAATGAGCAGTTCTTC.

A few counts support this clone. The rearrangement joins TRBV30 to TRBJ1-5; D is ambiguous. Germline CDR1 is GTSNPN and CDR2 is SVGIG (reference sequence). The ends were cut back, 2 bases at V and 1 base at J, with 12 bases in the middle. The CDR3 has 15 amino acids. Here the CDR3 DNA reads TGTGCCTGGAGTCCGAGGACTGGGAGCAATCAGCCCCAGCATTTT. Protein sequence: CAWSPRTGSNQPQHF. The variable domain in full, completed from reference TRBV30 and TRBJ1-5, reads SQTIHQWPATLVQPVGSPLSLECTVEGTSNPNLYWYRQAAGRGLQLLFYSVGIGQISSEVPQNLSASRPQDRQFILSSKKLLLSDSGFYLCAWSPRTGSNQPQHFGDGTRLSIL.